This T cell receptor (beta chain) was identified in a study of T cell responses to AZD1222 COVID-19 vaccine. Whole-study findings and limits: White British people made up most donors, females outnumbered males, and clonal diversity was possibly underestimated. Reportedly, nearly half of unique spike TCRs recognized epitopes outside B.1.351/B.1.1.7 mutations. Compared with day 0, the breadth and depth of the Spike-specific TCR repertoire rose significantly after two doses of AZD1222. Baseline serology detected seropositivity in only a handful of AZD1222 recipients.

The CDR3 spans 12 residues. Deletions cut 3 bases from V and 4 bases from J, with 6 bases between. Libraries were prepared by immunoSEQ multiplex PCR; TCRdb keeps only in-frame clonotypes and omits some of them. Among 75,000 to 100,000 clones listed, approximately 88% were seen once. As for this clone: Its antigen is currently unknown.

The sample here was peripheral blood, taken on day 0 of AZD1222 vaccination. V usage is TRBV12-3 or TRBV12-4 and J usage is TRBJ1-2, with D unclear. This clonotype was obtained from an adult in good health. The DNA for the CDR3 is TGTGCCAGCAGTTTGCGCAGCTATGGCTACACCTTC. This sequence encodes CASSLRSYGYTF.